These 6 T cell receptor beta chains came from one sample sequenced in a study of cytomegalovirus exposure and HLA in healthy donors. The PCR used 60 Vbeta and 13 Jbeta primers. This table comes from immunoSEQ multiplex PCR, and its TCRdb copy is limited to in-frame clones, with some not included. The sample yields 200,000 or so clones, approximately 81% seen once. The sample was PBMCs. The origin of the receptors is a man aged 25 to 40 in good health and CMV-seronegative.

This rearrangement joins TRBV27 to TRBJ1-5, with TRBD1 matching 7 bases. V gave up 0 bases and J gave up 5 bases; unmatched junction bases: 4. This CDR3 contains 15 residues. Germline V CDR1 and CDR2: MNHEY, SMNVEV (reference sequence). For the CDR3, the DNA is TGTGCCAGCAGTTTATCAGGGGGCGAAGATCAGCCCCAGCATTTT. Translation gives CASSLSGGEDQPQHF.

This sequence joins TRBV2 and TRBJ2-3; D ambiguous. The CDR3 length is 13 residues. Germline V gene lookup returns CDR1 SNHLY and CDR2 FYNNEI. Trimming cost V 9 bases and J 3 bases, with 13 bases left between them. The chain's CDR3 is CASSKLVTDTQYF. As DNA, the CDR3 is TGTGCCAGTTCCAAGCTGGTGACAGATACGCAGTATTTT.

This chain links TRBV29-1 with TRBJ2-7; possibly TRBD1 for D (5 bases). This CDR3 spans 12 amino acids. V lost 5 bases and J lost 4, with 12 bases in between. Germline CDR1 SQVTM, CDR2 ANQGSEA. CDR3 amino acids: CSVLFTGYEQYF. In DNA form, the CDR3 reads TGCAGCGTTCTGTTTACAGGTTACGAGCAGTACTTC.

This rearrangement joins TRBV6-5 to TRBJ1-1; D is perhaps TRBD1 (6 bases). Germline V gene sequence: CDR1 MNHEY, CDR2 SVGAGI. This CDR3 has 13 amino acids. V was pared by 8 bases and J by 4 bases, with 14 bases between. DNA of the CDR3: TGTGCCAGCCGAAAGATAGGGGGCACTGAAGCTTTCTTT. Amino acid sequence: CASRKIGGTEAFF.

V is TRBV2 and J is TRBJ2-2; perhaps TRBD1 as D (7 bases). This CDR3 has 16 amino acids. Trimming shortened V by 3 bases and J by 3 bases, and 14 bases separated the two germline ends. From germline, CDR1 is SNHLY and CDR2 FYNNEI. CDR3 sequence: CASSDGGQRDTGELFF. The CDR3 nucleotides are TGTGCCAGCAGTGACGGGGGACAGAGGGACACCGGGGAGCTGTTTTTT.

V usage is TRBV7-9 and J usage is TRBJ2-2; 7 nucleotides agree with TRBD1. Germline-derived CDR1 and CDR2 are SEHNR and FQNEAQ (reference sequence). The CDR3 is made up of 18 amino acids. With V trimmed by 3 bases and J by 2 bases, 12 bases remained unmatched. The CDR3 coding sequence is TGTGCCAGCAGCTTTTTCCCAGGGGGAGCAATCAACACCGGGGAGCTGTTTTTT. Translation gives CASSFFPGGAINTGELFF.